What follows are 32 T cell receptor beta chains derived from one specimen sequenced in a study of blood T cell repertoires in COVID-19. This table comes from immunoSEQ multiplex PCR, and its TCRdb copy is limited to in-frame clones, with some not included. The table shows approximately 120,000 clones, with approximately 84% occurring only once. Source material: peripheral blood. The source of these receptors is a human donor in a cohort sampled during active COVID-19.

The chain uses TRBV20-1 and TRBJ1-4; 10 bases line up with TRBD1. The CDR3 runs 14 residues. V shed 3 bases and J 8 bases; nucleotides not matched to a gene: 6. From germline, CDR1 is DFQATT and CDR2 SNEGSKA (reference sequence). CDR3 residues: CSASPGTGVEKLFF. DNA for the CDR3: TGCAGTGCTAGTCCCGGGACAGGGGTCGAAAAACTGTTTTTT.

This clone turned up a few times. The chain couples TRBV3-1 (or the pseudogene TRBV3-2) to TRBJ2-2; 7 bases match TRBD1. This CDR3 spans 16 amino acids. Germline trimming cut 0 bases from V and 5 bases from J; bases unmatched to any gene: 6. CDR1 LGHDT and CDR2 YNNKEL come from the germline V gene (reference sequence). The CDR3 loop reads CASSQERQGNTGELFF. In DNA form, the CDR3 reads TGTGCCAGCAGCCAAGAGAGACAGGGTAATACCGGGGAGCTGTTTTTT.

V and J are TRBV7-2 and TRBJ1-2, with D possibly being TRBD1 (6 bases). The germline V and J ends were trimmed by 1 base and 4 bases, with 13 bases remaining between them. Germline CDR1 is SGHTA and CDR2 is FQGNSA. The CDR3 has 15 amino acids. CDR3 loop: CASSLGPGVSYGYTF. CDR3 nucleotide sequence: TGTGCCAGCAGCTTAGGCCCAGGGGTTTCCTATGGCTACACCTTC.

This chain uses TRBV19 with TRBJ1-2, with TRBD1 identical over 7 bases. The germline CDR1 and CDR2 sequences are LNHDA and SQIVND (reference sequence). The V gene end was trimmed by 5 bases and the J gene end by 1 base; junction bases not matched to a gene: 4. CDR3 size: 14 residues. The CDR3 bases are TGTGCCAGTAGTGGGACAGCCCTTAACTATGGCTACACCTTC. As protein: CASSGTALNYGYTF.

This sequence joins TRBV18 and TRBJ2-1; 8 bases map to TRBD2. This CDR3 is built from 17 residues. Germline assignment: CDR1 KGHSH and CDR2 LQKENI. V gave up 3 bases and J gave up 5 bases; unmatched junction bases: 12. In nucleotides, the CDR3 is TGTGCCAGCTCACCGTCCTTTCGGGCGGGGGGTCACAATGAGCAGTTCTTC. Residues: CASSPSFRAGGHNEQFF.

CDR3 residues: CASNPPGNSYEQYF. DNA of the CDR3: TGTGCCAGTAACCCTCCAGGAAACTCCTACGAGCAGTACTTC. This chain uses TRBV19 with TRBJ2-7; D uncertain. Per the germline V gene, CDR1 is LNHDA and CDR2 is SQIVND (reference sequence). The CDR3 loop spans 14 amino acids. The V and J ends lost 7 bases and 0 bases respectively, with 13 bases between them.

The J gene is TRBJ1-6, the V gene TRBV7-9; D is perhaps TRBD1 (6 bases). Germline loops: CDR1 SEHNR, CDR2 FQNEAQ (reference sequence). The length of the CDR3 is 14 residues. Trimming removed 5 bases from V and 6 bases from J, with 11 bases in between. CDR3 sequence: CASSHGQINSPLHF. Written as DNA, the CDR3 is TGTGCCAGCAGCCACGGACAGATTAATTCACCCCTCCACTTT. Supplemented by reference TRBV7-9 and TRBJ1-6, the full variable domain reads DTGVSQNPRHKITKRGQNVTFRCDPISEHNRLYWYRQTLGQGPEFLTYFQNEAQLEKSRLLSDRFSAERPKGSFSTLEIQRTEQGDSAMYLCASSHGQINSPLHFGNGTRLTVT.

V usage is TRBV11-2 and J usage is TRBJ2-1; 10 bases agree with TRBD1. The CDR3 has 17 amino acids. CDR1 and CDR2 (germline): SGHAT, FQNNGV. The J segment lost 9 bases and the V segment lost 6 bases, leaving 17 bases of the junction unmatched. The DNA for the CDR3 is TGTGCCAGCAGGCCCTATTCCGGGACAGGGGATTCTCGTGAGCAGTTCTTC. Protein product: CASRPYSGTGDSREQFF.

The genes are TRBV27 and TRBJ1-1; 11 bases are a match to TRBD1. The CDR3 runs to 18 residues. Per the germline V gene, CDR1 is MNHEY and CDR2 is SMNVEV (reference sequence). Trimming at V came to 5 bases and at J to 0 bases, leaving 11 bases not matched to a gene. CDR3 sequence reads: CASSPWDRGIGMNTEAFF. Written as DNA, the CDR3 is TGTGCCAGCAGTCCCTGGGACAGGGGGATTGGTATGAACACTGAAGCTTTCTTT.

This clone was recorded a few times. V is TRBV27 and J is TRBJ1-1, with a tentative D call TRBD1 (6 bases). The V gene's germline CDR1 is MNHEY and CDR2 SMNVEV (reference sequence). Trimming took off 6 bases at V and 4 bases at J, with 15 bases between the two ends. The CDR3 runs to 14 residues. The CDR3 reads CASRGQSMGTEAFF. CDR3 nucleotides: TGTGCCAGCAGAGGACAGTCCATGGGCACTGAAGCTTTCTTT.

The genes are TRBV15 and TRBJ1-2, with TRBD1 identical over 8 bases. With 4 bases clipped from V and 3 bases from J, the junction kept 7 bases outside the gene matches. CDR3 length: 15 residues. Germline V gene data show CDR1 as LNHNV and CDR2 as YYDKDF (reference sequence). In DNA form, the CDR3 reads TGTGCCACCAGCACAAGACAGGGGACCGACTATGGCTACACCTTC. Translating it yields CATSTRQGTDYGYTF.

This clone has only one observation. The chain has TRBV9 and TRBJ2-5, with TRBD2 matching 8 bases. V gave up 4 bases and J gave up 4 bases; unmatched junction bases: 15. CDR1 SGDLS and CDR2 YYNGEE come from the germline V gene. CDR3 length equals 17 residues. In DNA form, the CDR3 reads TGTGCCAGCAGCCCAGAAGGCTGGCGGGGGGCTGTAGAGACCCAGTACTTC. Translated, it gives CASSPEGWRGAVETQYF.

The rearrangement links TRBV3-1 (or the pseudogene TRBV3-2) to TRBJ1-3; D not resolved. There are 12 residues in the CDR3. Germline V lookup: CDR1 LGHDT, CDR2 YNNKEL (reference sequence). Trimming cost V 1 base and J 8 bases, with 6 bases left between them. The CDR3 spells CASSQVQDTIYF. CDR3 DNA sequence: TGTGCCAGCAGCCAAGTTCAGGACACCATATATTTT.

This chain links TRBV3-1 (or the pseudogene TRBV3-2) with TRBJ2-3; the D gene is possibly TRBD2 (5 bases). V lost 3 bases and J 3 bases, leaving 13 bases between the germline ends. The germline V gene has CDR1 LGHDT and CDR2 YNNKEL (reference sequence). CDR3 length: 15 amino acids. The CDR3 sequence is CASSQSGLGTDTQYF. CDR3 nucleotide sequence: TGTGCCAGCAGCCAGAGCGGACTCGGAACAGATACGCAGTATTTT.

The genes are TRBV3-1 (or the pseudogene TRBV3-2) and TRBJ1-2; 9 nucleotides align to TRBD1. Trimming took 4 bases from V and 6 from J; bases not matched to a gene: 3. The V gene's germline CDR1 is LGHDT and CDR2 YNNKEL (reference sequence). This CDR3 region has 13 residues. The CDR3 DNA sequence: TGTGCCAGCAGCCCGGGACAGGGCGATGGCTACACCTTC. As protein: CASSPGQGDGYTF.

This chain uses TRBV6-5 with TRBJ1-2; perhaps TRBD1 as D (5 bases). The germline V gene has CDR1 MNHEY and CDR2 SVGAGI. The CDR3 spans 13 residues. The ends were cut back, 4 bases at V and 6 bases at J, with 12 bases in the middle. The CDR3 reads CASSWGGGDGYTF. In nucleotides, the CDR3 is TGTGCCAGCAGTTGGGGGGGAGGCGATGGCTACACCTTC.

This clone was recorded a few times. The CDR3 nucleotides read TGTGCCAGCTCCCCCGATCCGGGGTCCAACGAGCAGTACTTC. Its translation is CASSPDPGSNEQYF. The V and J genes are TRBV18 and TRBJ2-7; the D gene is possibly TRBD2 (5 bases). V was shortened by 6 bases and J by 5 bases, with 17 bases between the two germline ends. The CDR3 has 14 amino acids. Germline CDR1 KGHSH, CDR2 LQKENI.

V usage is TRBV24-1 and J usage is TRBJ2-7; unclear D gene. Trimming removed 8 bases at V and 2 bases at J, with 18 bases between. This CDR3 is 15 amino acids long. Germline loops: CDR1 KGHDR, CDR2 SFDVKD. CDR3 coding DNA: TGTGCCACCACCAAAAAGGAGTCCGTACCCTACGAGCAGTACTTC. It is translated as CATTKKESVPYEQYF.

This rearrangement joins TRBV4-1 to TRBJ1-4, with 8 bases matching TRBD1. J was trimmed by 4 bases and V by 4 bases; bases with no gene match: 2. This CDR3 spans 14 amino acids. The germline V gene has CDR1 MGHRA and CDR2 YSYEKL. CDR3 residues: CASSRQGNNEKLFF. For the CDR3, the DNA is TGCGCCAGCAGCCGACAGGGGAATAATGAAAAACTGTTTTTT.

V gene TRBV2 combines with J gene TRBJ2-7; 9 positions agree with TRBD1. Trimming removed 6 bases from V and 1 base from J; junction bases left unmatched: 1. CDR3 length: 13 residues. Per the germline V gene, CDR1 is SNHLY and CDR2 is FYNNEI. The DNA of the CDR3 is TGTGCCAGCAGGGACAGGGGATCCTACGAGCAGTACTTC. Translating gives CASRDRGSYEQYF.

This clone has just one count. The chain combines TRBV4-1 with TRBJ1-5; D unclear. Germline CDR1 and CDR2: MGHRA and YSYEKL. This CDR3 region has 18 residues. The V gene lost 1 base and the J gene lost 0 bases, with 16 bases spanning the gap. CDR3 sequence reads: CASSQGRGPGYSNQPQHF. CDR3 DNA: TGCGCCAGCAGCCAAGGACGAGGCCCCGGTTATAGCAATCAGCCCCAGCATTTT.

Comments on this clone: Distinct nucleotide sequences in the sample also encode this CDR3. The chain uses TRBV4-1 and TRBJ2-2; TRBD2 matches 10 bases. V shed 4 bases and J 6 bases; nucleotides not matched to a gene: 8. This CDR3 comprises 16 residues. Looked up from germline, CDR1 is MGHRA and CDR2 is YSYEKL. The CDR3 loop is CASSRPQRGGAGELFF. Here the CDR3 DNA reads TGCGCCAGCAGCCGCCCTCAGCGGGGGGGGGCCGGGGAGCTGTTTTTT.

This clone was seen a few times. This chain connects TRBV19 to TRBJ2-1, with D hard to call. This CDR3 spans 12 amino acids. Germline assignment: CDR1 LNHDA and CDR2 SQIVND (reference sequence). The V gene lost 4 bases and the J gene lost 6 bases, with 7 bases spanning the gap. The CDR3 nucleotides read TGTGCCAGTAGTACCAGGATCAATGAGCAGTTCTTC. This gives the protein CASSTRINEQFF.

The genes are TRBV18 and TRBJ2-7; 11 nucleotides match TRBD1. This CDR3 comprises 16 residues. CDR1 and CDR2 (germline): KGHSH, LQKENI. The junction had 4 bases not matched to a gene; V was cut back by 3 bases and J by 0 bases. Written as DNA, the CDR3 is TGTGCCAGCTCACCCCCCGGGACAGGGGGCTCCTACGAGCAGTACTTC. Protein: CASSPPGTGGSYEQYF.

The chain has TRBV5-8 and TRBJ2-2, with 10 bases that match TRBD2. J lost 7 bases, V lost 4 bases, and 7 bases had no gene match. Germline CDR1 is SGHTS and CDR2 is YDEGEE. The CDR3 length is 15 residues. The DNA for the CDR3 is TGTGCCAGCAGCCCCCAGCGGGGGGGCGGCGGGGAGCTGTTTTTT. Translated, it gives CASSPQRGGGGELFF.

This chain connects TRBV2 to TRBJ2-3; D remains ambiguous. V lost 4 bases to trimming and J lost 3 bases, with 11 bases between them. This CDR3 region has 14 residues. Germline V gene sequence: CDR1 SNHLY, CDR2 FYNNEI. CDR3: CASSVGQTTDTQYF. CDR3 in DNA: TGTGCCAGCAGTGTGGGCCAAACTACAGATACGCAGTATTTT. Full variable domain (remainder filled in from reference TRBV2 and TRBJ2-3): EPEVTQTPSHQVTQMGQEVILRCVPISNHLYFYWYRQILGQKVEFLVSFYNNEISEKSEIFDDQFSVERPDGSNFTLKIRSTKLEDSAMYFCASSVGQTTDTQYFGPGTRLTVL.

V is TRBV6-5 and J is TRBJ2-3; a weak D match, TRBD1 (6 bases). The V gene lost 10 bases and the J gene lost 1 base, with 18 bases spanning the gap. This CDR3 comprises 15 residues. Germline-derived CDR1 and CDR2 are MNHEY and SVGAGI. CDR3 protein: CATRFRGRGTDTQYF. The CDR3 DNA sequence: TGTGCCACGAGGTTCAGGGGCAGGGGCACAGATACGCAGTATTTT.

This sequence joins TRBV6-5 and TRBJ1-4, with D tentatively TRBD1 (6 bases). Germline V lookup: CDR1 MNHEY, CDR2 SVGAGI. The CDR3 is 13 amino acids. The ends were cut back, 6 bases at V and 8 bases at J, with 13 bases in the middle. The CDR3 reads CASRGGAREKLFF. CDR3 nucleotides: TGTGCCAGCAGGGGGGGGGCCAGGGAAAAACTGTTTTTT.

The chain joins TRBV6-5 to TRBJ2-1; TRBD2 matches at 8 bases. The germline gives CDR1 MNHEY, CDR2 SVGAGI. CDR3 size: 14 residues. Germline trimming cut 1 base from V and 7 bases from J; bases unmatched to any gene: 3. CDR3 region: CASSYWGTRNEQFF. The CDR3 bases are TGTGCCAGCAGTTACTGGGGGACTAGGAATGAGCAGTTCTTC.

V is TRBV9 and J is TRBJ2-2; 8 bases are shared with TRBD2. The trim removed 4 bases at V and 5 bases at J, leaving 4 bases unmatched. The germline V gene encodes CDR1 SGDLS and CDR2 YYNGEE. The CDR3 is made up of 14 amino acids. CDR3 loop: CASSPGGGTGELFF. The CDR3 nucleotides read TGTGCCAGCAGCCCCGGGGGGGGGACCGGGGAGCTGTTTTTT.

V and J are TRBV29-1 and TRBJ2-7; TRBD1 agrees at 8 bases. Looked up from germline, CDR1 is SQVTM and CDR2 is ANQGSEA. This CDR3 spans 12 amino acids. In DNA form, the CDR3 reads TGCACAGGGGGCCCAAACCCCTACGAGCAGTACTTC. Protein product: CTGGPNPYEQYF.

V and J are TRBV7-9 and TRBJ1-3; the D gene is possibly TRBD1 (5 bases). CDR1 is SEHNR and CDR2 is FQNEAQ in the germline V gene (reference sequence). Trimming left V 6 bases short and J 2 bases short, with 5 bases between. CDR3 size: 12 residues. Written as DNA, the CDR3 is TGTGCCAGCAGGGGGCCTGGAAACACCATATATTTT. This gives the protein CASRGPGNTIYF.